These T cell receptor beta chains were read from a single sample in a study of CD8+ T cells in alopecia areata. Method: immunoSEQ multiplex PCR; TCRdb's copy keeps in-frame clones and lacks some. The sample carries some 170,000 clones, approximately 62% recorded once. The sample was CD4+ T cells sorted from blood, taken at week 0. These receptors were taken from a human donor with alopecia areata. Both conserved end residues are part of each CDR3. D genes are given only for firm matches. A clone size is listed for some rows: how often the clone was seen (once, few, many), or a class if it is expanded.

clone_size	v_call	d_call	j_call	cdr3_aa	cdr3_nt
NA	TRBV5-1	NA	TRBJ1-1	CASSLRFRTDLNTEAFF	TGCGCCAGCAGCTTACGCTTTAGGACAGATTTGAACACTGAAGCTTTCTTT
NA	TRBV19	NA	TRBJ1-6	CASSKTKGESPLHF	TGTGCCAGTAGTAAGACGAAAGGGGAGTCACCCCTCCACTTT
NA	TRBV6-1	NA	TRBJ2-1	CASSGLWVRIEHEQFF	TGTGCCAGCAGTGGCTTGTGGGTTCGGATAGAGCATGAGCAGTTCTTC
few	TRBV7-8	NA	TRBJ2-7	CASSRLRWESGEQYF	TGTGCCAGCAGCCGCCTTCGGTGGGAATCTGGGGAGCAGTACTTC
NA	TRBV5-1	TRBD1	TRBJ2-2	CASREGQGVGTGELFF	TGCGCCAGCAGAGAAGGACAGGGGGTCGGCACCGGGGAGCTGTTTTTT
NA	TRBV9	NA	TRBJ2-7	CASSVLGVGLSYEQYF	TGTGCCAGCAGCGTACTTGGAGTCGGCCTCTCCTACGAGCAGTACTTC
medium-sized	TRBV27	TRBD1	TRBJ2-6	CASRLQQGNHVLTF	TGTGCCAGCCGCCTCCAACAGGGGAATCACGTCCTGACTTTC
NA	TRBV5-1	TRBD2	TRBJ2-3	CASSSGTSGRRGTDTQYF	TGCGCCAGCAGCTCCGGGACTAGCGGGAGGAGGGGCACAGATACGCAGTATTTT
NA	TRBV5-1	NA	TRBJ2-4	CASSLEPGHIQYF	TGCGCCAGCAGCTTGGAGCCTGGACACATTCAGTACTTC
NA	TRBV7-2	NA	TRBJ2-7	CASSSGPNVGNEQYF	TGTGCCAGCAGCTCCGGACCGAATGTTGGGAACGAGCAGTACTTC
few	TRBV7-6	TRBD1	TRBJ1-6	CASSSTGDGWSPLHF	TGTGCCAGCAGCTCAACAGGGGACGGATGGTCACCCCTCCACTTT
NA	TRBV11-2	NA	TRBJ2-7	CASSRAGFSYEQYF	TGTGCCAGCAGCAGGGCAGGCTTCTCCTACGAGCAGTACTTC
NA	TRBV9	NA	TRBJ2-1	CASSTQGFAYNEQFF	TGTGCCAGCAGCACCCAGGGTTTCGCCTACAATGAGCAGTTCTTC
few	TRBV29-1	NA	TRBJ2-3	CSAQPGTDTQYF	TGCAGCGCCCAACCGGGCACAGATACGCAGTATTTT
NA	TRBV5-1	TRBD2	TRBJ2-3	CASSLGTSGVEDTQYF	TGCGCCAGCAGCTTGGGGACTAGCGGTGTTGAAGATACGCAGTATTTT
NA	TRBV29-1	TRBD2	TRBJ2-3	CSVIKGLAGPDTQYF	TGCAGCGTTATAAAAGGACTAGCGGGGCCAGATACGCAGTATTTT
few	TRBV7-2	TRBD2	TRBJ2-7	CASSRTSGGSYEQYF	TGTGCCAGCAGTCGGACTAGCGGGGGGTCCTACGAGCAGTACTTC
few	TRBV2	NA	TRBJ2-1	CASSARRGAHNEQFF	TGTGCCAGCAGTGCCCGCAGGGGAGCACACAATGAGCAGTTCTTC
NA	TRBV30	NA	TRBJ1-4	CALDRATNEKLFF	TGTGCCTTGGACAGAGCAACTAATGAAAAACTGTTTTTT
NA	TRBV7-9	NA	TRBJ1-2	CASAENYGYTF	TGTGCCAGCGCTGAAAACTATGGCTACACCTTC
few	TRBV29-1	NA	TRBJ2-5	CSVVPRQETQYF	TGCAGCGTTGTGCCCAGGCAAGAGACCCAGTACTTC
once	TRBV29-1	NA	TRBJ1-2	CSVESGGTFYGYTF	TGCAGCGTTGAGTCGGGGGGGACGTTCTATGGCTACACCTTC
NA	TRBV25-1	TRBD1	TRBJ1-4	CASSEPTGSYEKLFF	TGTGCCAGCAGTGAACCGACAGGGAGTTATGAAAAACTGTTTTTT